The 18 T cell receptor beta chains presented below share a single source sample, sequenced in a study of patients and donors after allogeneic stem cell transplantation. A single record per CDR3 protein comes from TCRdb applying MiXCR to the RT-PCR reads. The sample carries about 960,000 distinct CDR3 sequences, roughly 17% recorded once. The sequenced sample consisted of blood, either unsorted or a sorted T cell fraction (not recorded which). These receptors came from a human donor who was either an allogeneic HSCT recipient or a stem cell or donor lymphocyte infusion donor (not recorded which). It is not recorded whose cells these are; they may come from a transplant donor.

This clonotype came up many times. The chain combines TRBV12-3 or TRBV12-4 with TRBJ1-4, with 9 nucleotides matching TRBD1. The CDR3 extends over 15 amino acids. Unmatched junction bases numbered 12, after V lost 8 bases and J lost 8 bases. CDR3 bases: TGTGCCAGCGGGCCCGAGGGACAGGGTAGCGAAAAACTGTTTTTT. Encoded protein: CASGPEGQGSEKLFF.

The chain carries TRBV4-2 and TRBJ1-2, with D perhaps matching TRBD1 (6 bases). The CDR3 extends over 16 amino acids. Germline values: CDR1 LGHNA, CDR2 YNFKEQ. Trimming cost V 0 bases and J 4 bases, with 15 bases left between them. The CDR3: CASSQDNTGSFYGYTF. The CDR3 coding sequence is TGTGCCAGCAGCCAAGACAATACAGGGTCCTTCTATGGCTACACCTTC.

The genes are TRBV19 and TRBJ1-2, with D possibly being TRBD1 (5 bases). Germline lookup yields CDR1 LNHDA and CDR2 SQIVND (reference sequence). The CDR3 is 12 amino acids. Between the trimmed V and J ends, which lost 4 bases and 6 bases, there was a span of 9 bases. DNA for the CDR3: TGTGCCAGTAGTAAACGGGACGATGGCTACACCTTC. Translating gives CASSKRDDGYTF.

V usage is TRBV29-1 and J usage is TRBJ1-1, with D unclear. This CDR3 is built from 13 residues. V was pared by 2 bases and J by 0 bases, with 7 bases between. The V gene's germline CDR1 is SQVTM and CDR2 ANQGSEA. The CDR3: CSVEKPVNTEAFF. The CDR3 DNA reads as TGCAGCGTTGAAAAGCCAGTGAACACTGAAGCTTTCTTT.

This clonotype came up many times. The genes are TRBV15 and TRBJ2-3, with D possibly matching TRBD1 (6 bases). Trimming pared 4 bases from V and 4 bases from J, leaving 15 bases between. This CDR3 is built from 15 residues. Per germline, CDR1 LNHNV and CDR2 YYDKDF (reference sequence). CDR3 in amino acids: CATSNRGMGADTQYF. CDR3 nucleotides: TGTGCCACCAGCAATAGGGGGATGGGCGCAGATACGCAGTATTTT.

The V call is TRBV20-1, the J call TRBJ2-5; 10 bases map to TRBD2. J lost 5 bases, V lost 2 bases, and 14 bases had no gene match. The V gene's germline CDR1 is DFQATT and CDR2 SNEGSKA (reference sequence). The CDR3 totals 17 residues. CDR3 loop: CSARPTTGAGGPETQYF. Here the CDR3 DNA reads TGCAGTGCTAGACCCACAACGGGAGCGGGAGGGCCGGAGACCCAGTACTTC.

This clonotype was detected a few times. V usage is TRBV30 and J usage is TRBJ1-2, with TRBD1 as a possible D gene (6 bases). Germline-derived CDR1 and CDR2 are GTSNPN and SVGIG (reference sequence). V was pared by 5 bases and J by 4 bases, with 11 bases between. This CDR3 comprises 12 residues. The DNA for the CDR3 is TGTGCCTGGCAGGGGTCGGGCTATGGCTACACCTTC. The encoded protein is CAWQGSGYGYTF. The variable domain in full, completed from reference TRBV30 and TRBJ1-2, reads SQTIHQWPATLVQPVGSPLSLECTVEGTSNPNLYWYRQAAGRGLQLLFYSVGIGQISSEVPQNLSASRPQDRQFILSSKKLLLSDSGFYLCAWQGSGYGYTFGSGTRLTVV.

This clonotype has a handful of counts. The V call is TRBV6-2 or TRBV6-3, the J call TRBJ2-3; the D gene is possibly TRBD2 (5 bases). CDR1 and CDR2 (germline): MNHEY, SVGEGT. V lost 0 bases, J lost 0 bases, and 10 bases lay in between. The CDR3 length is 16 residues. The CDR3 DNA follows: TGTGCCAGCAGTTACTCGAGGACTCGAAGCACAGATACGCAGTATTTT. This gives the protein CASSYSRTRSTDTQYF.

This clonotype came up a few times. The CDR3, as DNA: TGCAGTGCTCCTCAACCGGGAGCCCTGGTAAGGCAGTACTTC. Amino acid sequence: CSAPQPGALVRQYF. The chain combines TRBV20-1 with TRBJ2-7, with a possible D match to TRBD2 (6 bases). The CDR3 spans 14 residues. Germline V gene data show CDR1 as DFQATT and CDR2 as SNEGSKA (reference sequence). V lost 5 bases, J lost 9 bases, and 23 bases lay in between.

This chain connects TRBV9 to TRBJ2-3; 9 nucleotides agree with TRBD1. V trimming: 3 bases; J trimming: 2 bases; junction bases outside the gene matches: 7. Germline V gene sequence: CDR1 SGDLS, CDR2 YYNGEE. This CDR3 has 16 amino acids. CDR3 residues: CASSGEDRGFTDTQYF. In nucleotides, the CDR3 is TGTGCCAGCAGCGGCGAGGACAGGGGCTTCACAGATACGCAGTATTTT.

There are a few counts of this clonotype. The rearrangement links TRBV4-3 to TRBJ1-6, with 8 bases that match TRBD1. Germline V gives CDR1 LGHNA, CDR2 YSLEER. There are 14 residues in the CDR3. Trimming at V came to 0 bases and at J to 9 bases, leaving 1 base not matched to a gene. CDR3 nucleotide sequence: TGCGCCAGCAGCCAAGAGACAGGGGCTTCACCCCTCCACTTT. The encoded protein is CASSQETGASPLHF.

This chain links TRBV20-1 with TRBJ2-7, with 11 nucleotides matching TRBD2. With V trimmed by 3 bases and J by 1 base, 11 bases remained unmatched. Germline CDR1 and CDR2: DFQATT and SNEGSKA (reference sequence). The CDR3 has 17 residues. The CDR3 here is CSARGLAGGGGSYEQYF. CDR3 nucleotides: TGCAGTGCTAGGGGGCTAGCGGGAGGTGGTGGGTCCTACGAGCAGTACTTC.

This clonotype was detected a few times. The genes are TRBV7-9 and TRBJ2-3; D may be TRBD2 (6 bases). There are 15 residues in the CDR3. Trimming pared 5 bases from V and 2 bases from J, leaving 14 bases between. CDR1 and CDR2 from the germline V gene are SEHNR and FQNEAQ (reference sequence). The CDR3 bases are TGTGCCAGCAGCCCCGGGGGTTTATCCACAGATACGCAGTATTTT. Translation gives CASSPGGLSTDTQYF.

There are a few counts of this clonotype. This chain joins TRBV25-1 and TRBJ1-1; D is unclear. The germline CDR1 and CDR2 sequences are MGHDK and SYGVNS. This CDR3 is 12 amino acids long. Deletions cut 3 bases from V and 8 bases from J, with 10 bases between. CDR3 residues: CASSDVLPEAFF. The CDR3 nucleotides read TGTGCCAGCAGTGACGTTCTCCCCGAAGCTTTCTTT.

This clonotype has only a few counts. As DNA, the CDR3 is TGCAGTGCGCAGTGGCACTATGGCTACACCTTC. It codes for CSAQWHYGYTF. The rearrangement uses TRBV20-1 and TRBJ1-2; no reliable D call. From germline, CDR1 is DFQATT and CDR2 SNEGSKA (reference sequence). This CDR3 has 11 amino acids. Trimming pared 6 bases from V and 3 bases from J, leaving 8 bases between.

This clonotype was detected many times. The J gene is TRBJ2-5, the V gene TRBV10-3; D gene uncertain. Germline lookup yields CDR1 ENHRY and CDR2 SYGVKD. V was trimmed by 10 bases and J by 0 bases, leaving 6 bases between them. The CDR3 is 11 amino acids. The CDR3 spells CATRNQETQYF. CDR3 nucleotides: TGTGCCACCAGGAACCAAGAGACCCAGTACTTC.

This clonotype was seen a handful of times. V gene TRBV10-3 combines with J gene TRBJ2-7; possibly TRBD2 for D (6 bases). Germline CDR1 ENHRY, CDR2 SYGVKD. V was shortened by 8 bases and J by 0 bases, with 17 bases between the two germline ends. The CDR3 is made up of 15 amino acids. CDR3 bases: TGTGCCATCGGGTTGTCGGCGGGGAACTCCTACGAGCAGTACTTC. Translated, it gives CAIGLSAGNSYEQYF.

The chain carries TRBV11-2 and TRBJ1-2; the D is unclear. Germline assignment: CDR1 SGHAT and CDR2 FQNNGV. This CDR3 has 14 residues. V was clipped by 1 base and J by 7 bases, with 13 bases between them. The CDR3 sequence is CASSLGGRDLGYTF. CDR3 DNA sequence: TGTGCCAGCAGCTTAGGCGGCAGAGACCTTGGCTACACCTTC.